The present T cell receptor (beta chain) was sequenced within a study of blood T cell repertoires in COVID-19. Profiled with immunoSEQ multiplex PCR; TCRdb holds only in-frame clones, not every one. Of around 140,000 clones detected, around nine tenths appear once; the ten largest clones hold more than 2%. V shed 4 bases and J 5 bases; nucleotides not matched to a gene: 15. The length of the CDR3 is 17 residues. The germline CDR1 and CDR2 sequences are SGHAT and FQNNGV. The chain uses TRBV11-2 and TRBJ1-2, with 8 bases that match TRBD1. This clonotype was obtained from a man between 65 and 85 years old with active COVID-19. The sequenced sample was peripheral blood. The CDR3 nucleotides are TGTGCCAGCAGCTCAAAGTCAGGGGGCGCATTAGGGTATGGCTACACCTTC. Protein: CASSSKSGGALGYGYTF.